One sample yielded the 27 T cell receptor beta chains listed below, sequenced in a study of response to subunit inactivated influenza vaccine. TCRdb processed the RT-PCR reads anew with MiXCR; each CDR3 protein has one entry. Among 530,000 or so distinct CDR3 sequences listed, about 11% were seen once. Sequencing was performed on PBMCs from blood, taken on the day of vaccination. The receptors shown here come from a man aged 45 to 65 who received an inactivated influenza vaccine.

The rearrangement joins TRBV28 to TRBJ2-1, with 8 bases matching TRBD1. The CDR3 is 21 residues long. Germline CDR1 reads MDHEN; CDR2 reads SYDVKM. The V segment lost 3 bases and the J segment 0 bases; nucleotides outside the gene matches: 19. CDR3 sequence (DNA): TGTGCCAGCAGTTTTATCCCTGGACAGGGAGAATTTGGGAGCTCCTACAATGAGCAGTTCTTC. Translated, it gives CASSFIPGQGEFGSSYNEQFF.

V and J are TRBV29-1 and TRBJ2-7; possibly TRBD2 for D (6 bases). The CDR3 is 16 residues long. Germline CDR1 reads SQVTM; CDR2 reads ANQGSEA. Trimming removed 0 bases at V and 4 bases at J, with 19 bases between. The CDR3 sequence: CSVEDRLTSAGYEQYF. The CDR3 DNA follows: TGCAGCGTTGAAGATCGGTTGACATCGGCGGGGTACGAGCAGTACTTC.

This clonotype was seen at least ten times. J is TRBJ1-1 and V is TRBV10-2; no firm D call. There are 12 residues in the CDR3. The V end was cut by 8 bases, the J end by 2 bases, with 9 bases between. From germline, CDR1 is WSHSY and CDR2 SAAADI. The CDR3 is CASFRANTEAFF. The CDR3 DNA sequence: TGCGCCAGCTTCCGGGCCAACACTGAAGCTTTCTTT.

This clonotype was recorded only once. The chain combines TRBV4-2 with TRBJ2-3; TRBD2 might be the D (6 bases). This CDR3 has 17 amino acids. Trimming cost V 2 bases and J 6 bases, with 21 bases left between them. From germline, CDR1 is LGHNA and CDR2 YNFKEQ. DNA of the CDR3: TGTGCCAGCAGCCAAAGTCTGGGACTCTCTATCAGGGATACGCAGTATTTT. It specifies CASSQSLGLSIRDTQYF.

This clonotype has more than one count but fewer than ten. The rearrangement uses TRBV6-2 or TRBV6-3 and TRBJ2-3; D might be TRBD2 (6 bases). The CDR3 contains 13 residues. Trimming shortened V by 8 bases and J by 0 bases, and 9 bases separated the two germline ends. CDR1 is MNHEY and CDR2 is SVGEGT in the germline V gene. The CDR3 sequence: CASQAGSTDTQYF. The CDR3 DNA follows: TGTGCCAGCCAAGCGGGTAGCACAGATACGCAGTATTTT.

The rearrangement joins TRBV27 to TRBJ2-7; no clear D gene. V lost 2 bases and J lost 3, with 8 bases in between. The CDR3 has 13 residues. The germline gives CDR1 MNHEY, CDR2 SMNVEV (reference sequence). The CDR3 DNA reads as TGTGCCAGCAGTTTAAAACTTAGCTACGAGCAGTACTTC. It specifies CASSLKLSYEQYF.

Comment on this clonotype: At one end, the junction sequence differs from germline, possibly due to a read error. The chain links TRBV4-1 to TRBJ2-2; 8 nucleotides match TRBD2. Germline V gene data show CDR1 as MGHRA and CDR2 as YSYEKL. The CDR3 covers 16 residues. As DNA, the CDR3 is TGCGACAGCAGCCAAGGAGCGGGAGTTGGCACCGGGGAGCTGTTTTTT. This sequence encodes CDSSQGAGVGTGELFF.

In this sample, this clonotype turned up many times. The chain employs TRBV10-3 and TRBJ2-7, with 12 bases fitting TRBD1. Per germline, CDR1 ENHRY and CDR2 SYGVKD. CDR3 length: 15 residues. Germline trimming cut 3 bases from V and 4 bases from J; bases unmatched to any gene: 4. The CDR3 nucleotides read TGTGCCATCAGTGACCTGGGACAGGGGGCTTACGAGCAGTACTTC. Amino acids: CAISDLGQGAYEQYF.

This clonotype was observed a handful of times. The CDR3 sequence is CASSQVGTGNSPLHF. The CDR3 bases are TGTGCCAGCAGCCAAGTGGGGACAGGGAATTCACCCCTCCACTTT. The chain links TRBV3-1 to TRBJ1-6, with 9 bases aligning to TRBD1. From germline, CDR1 is LGHDT and CDR2 YNNKEL (reference sequence). V gave up 1 base and J gave up 7 bases; unmatched junction bases: 2. CDR3 length: 15 residues.

The sample holds many counts of this clonotype. This chain connects TRBV4-3 to TRBJ2-4, with 7 nucleotides matching TRBD1. V was clipped by 0 bases and J by 0 bases; unmatched bases: 5. The CDR3 spans 17 residues. From germline, CDR1 is LGHNA and CDR2 YSLEER. DNA of the CDR3: TGCGCCAGCAGCCAAGATCACGGGACAGTAGCCAAAAACATTCAGTACTTC. It specifies CASSQDHGTVAKNIQYF.

V usage is TRBV7-9 and J usage is TRBJ2-3; possible D gene TRBD2, 5 bases. Trimming left V 3 bases short and J 1 base short, with 8 bases between. This CDR3 has 14 amino acids. The germline V gene encodes CDR1 SEHNR and CDR2 FQNEAQ (reference sequence). The CDR3, as DNA: TGTGCCAGCAGCTTCGGGGTCGGCACAGATACGCAGTATTTT. This gives the protein CASSFGVGTDTQYF.

This clonotype was seen repeatedly, ten times or more. The V call is TRBV7-9, the J call TRBJ2-7; TRBD2 matches at 11 bases. From germline, CDR1 is SEHNR and CDR2 FQNEAQ (reference sequence). This CDR3 region has 15 residues. V lost 6 bases, J lost 0 bases, and 4 bases stayed unmatched. CDR3 sequence reads: CASSSSGGFSYEQYF. The CDR3 bases are TGTGCCAGCAGTTCTAGCGGGGGGTTCTCCTACGAGCAGTACTTC.

This clonotype came up a few times. V usage is TRBV5-6 and J usage is TRBJ2-7; 7 bases are a match to TRBD1. The trim removed 7 bases at V and 1 base at J, leaving 8 bases unmatched. The CDR3 is 14 residues long. CDR1 and CDR2 (germline): SGHDT, YYEEEE. CDR3 protein: CASARRDSSYEQYF. The CDR3 DNA sequence: TGTGCCAGCGCCCGTCGGGACAGTTCCTACGAGCAGTACTTC.

The J gene is TRBJ1-1, the V gene TRBV10-3; 7 nucleotides agree with TRBD1. The CDR3 has 13 residues. Trimming took 7 bases from V and 3 from J; bases not matched to a gene: 5. Germline loops: CDR1 ENHRY, CDR2 SYGVKD. The CDR3 nucleotides are TGTGCCATCACGACAGGGTGGGACACTGAAGCTTTCTTT. Its protein product is CAITTGWDTEAFF.

This clonotype was seen more than once but under ten times. The J gene is TRBJ2-7, the V gene TRBV4-3, with 12 bases aligning to TRBD2. V lost 0 bases, J lost 3 bases, and 6 bases stayed unmatched. The CDR3 has 17 residues. Germline values: CDR1 LGHNA, CDR2 YSLEER. CDR3 DNA: TGCGCCAGCAGCCAAGACGGACTAGCGGGGAACCTCTACGAGCAGTACTTC. It codes for CASSQDGLAGNLYEQYF.

There are many counts of this clonotype. The chain recombines TRBV12-3 or TRBV12-4 with TRBJ1-2, with D possibly TRBD1 on 5 matching bases. The length of the CDR3 is 13 residues. The V and J ends lost 3 bases and 3 bases respectively, with 8 bases between them. The CDR3 spells CASSLQGHYGYTF. CDR3 coding DNA: TGTGCCAGCAGTTTGCAGGGCCACTATGGCTACACCTTC.

V and J are TRBV24-1 and TRBJ2-7, with D hard to call. Per germline, CDR1 KGHDR and CDR2 SFDVKD. This CDR3 region has 11 residues. V gave up 6 bases and J gave up 5 bases, with 7 bases separating them. CDR3 region: CATSLGDEQYF. The CDR3 coding sequence is TGTGCCACCAGTCTGGGCGACGAGCAGTACTTC.

The chain couples TRBV5-1 to TRBJ1-4; TRBD1 matches 10 bases. The germline V gene has CDR1 SGHRS and CDR2 YFSETQ. Trimming at V came to 4 bases and at J to 7 bases, leaving 1 base not matched to a gene. This CDR3 is built from 13 residues. The CDR3 DNA reads as TGCGCCAGCAGCGGGACAGGGGTTGAAAAACTGTTTTTT. It translates to CASSGTGVEKLFF.

V and J are TRBV7-3 and TRBJ2-5, with 13 bases identical to TRBD2. Trimming took 5 bases from V and 6 from J; bases not matched to a gene: 9. Germline CDR1 is SGHTA and CDR2 is FQGTGA. CDR3 length equals 16 residues. CDR3 protein: CASSAGLAGDPKTQYF. The CDR3 DNA follows: TGTGCCAGCAGCGCTGGACTAGCGGGAGATCCCAAGACCCAGTACTTC.

As DNA, the CDR3 is TGTGCCAGCAGCTTAGCGTTGGCAGACAGCACAGATACGCAGTATTTT. Residues: CASSLALADSTDTQYF. J is TRBJ2-3 and V is TRBV7-9; no firm D call. The V end was cut by 0 bases, the J end by 0 bases, with 10 bases between. The CDR3 runs to 16 residues. Germline V gene lookup returns CDR1 SEHNR and CDR2 FQNEAQ (reference sequence).

The J gene is TRBJ2-3, the V gene TRBV28; either TRBD1 or TRBD2 may fit D (5 bases each). Trimming removed 3 bases from V and 6 bases from J, with 13 bases in between. Germline V gives CDR1 MDHEN, CDR2 SYDVKM. The length of the CDR3 is 14 residues. CDR3: CASSLPGGSDTQYF. CDR3 sequence (DNA): TGTGCCAGCAGTTTGCCTGGGGGAAGTGATACGCAGTATTTT.

A few counts support this clonotype. J is TRBJ1-5 and V is TRBV5-1, with D unclear. CDR1 and CDR2 (germline): SGHRS, YFSETQ. The ends were cut back, 2 bases at V and 3 bases at J, with 6 bases in the middle. The CDR3 extends over 13 amino acids. The CDR3 DNA sequence: TGCGCCAGCAGCTTTACAGTCAATCAGCCCCAGCATTTT. Translated, it gives CASSFTVNQPQHF.

The chain carries TRBV5-1 and TRBJ2-7, with 12 nucleotides matching TRBD1. The trim removed 4 bases at V and 6 bases at J, leaving 5 bases unmatched. Looked up from germline, CDR1 is SGHRS and CDR2 is YFSETQ. CDR3 length: 14 residues. The CDR3 nucleotides read TGCGCCAGCAGCCCGGGGGACAGGGGGCCCGAGCAGTACTTC. Translated: CASSPGDRGPEQYF.

This clonotype was observed many times. The J gene is TRBJ2-2, the V gene TRBV6-2 or TRBV6-3; 7 positions match TRBD1. V gave up 7 bases and J gave up 2 bases; unmatched junction bases: 4. This CDR3 spans 14 amino acids. Germline CDR1 is MNHEY and CDR2 is SVGEGT. The CDR3 sequence: CASKGQANTGELFF. The CDR3 DNA reads as TGTGCCAGCAAAGGACAGGCCAACACCGGGGAGCTGTTTTTT.

This clonotype was found many times. This chain joins TRBV7-2 and TRBJ2-2; 9 bases line up with TRBD2. The germline CDR1 and CDR2 sequences are SGHTA and FQGNSA. This CDR3 has 16 residues. The V gene end was trimmed by 5 bases and the J gene end by 5 bases; junction bases not matched to a gene: 9. The CDR3 nucleotides read TGTGCCAGCAGCCCGACTAGCGGAGGGGTTACCGGGGAGCTGTTTTTT. Residues: CASSPTSGGVTGELFF.

The sample holds a few counts of this clonotype. The CDR3 region has the DNA TGCAGTGCTAGCGGTGGGGGATGGACTGAAGCTTTCTTT. Translated, it gives CSASGGGWTEAFF. The rearrangement links TRBV20-1 to TRBJ1-1, with D possibly TRBD1 on 5 matching bases. The V gene lost 3 bases and the J gene lost 5 bases, with 13 bases spanning the gap. The CDR3 extends over 13 amino acids. Germline loops: CDR1 DFQATT, CDR2 SNEGSKA (reference sequence).

The sample holds a few counts of this clonotype. This sequence joins TRBV7-2 and TRBJ2-3; D call uncertain. Trimming took 3 bases from V and 5 from J, leaving 18 bases between them. Germline CDR1 SGHTA, CDR2 FQGNSA. This CDR3 contains 16 residues. The CDR3 nucleotides are TGTGCCAGCAGCTTTAATAGGAAGCCCCCCTTAGATACGCAGTATTTT. This gives the protein CASSFNRKPPLDTQYF.